Listed here is a single T cell receptor beta chain. Libraries were prepared by immunoSEQ multiplex PCR; TCRdb keeps only in-frame clonotypes and omits some of them. The sample lists nearly 250,000 clones; over 75% were seen once. The entry originates in a study of blood T cell repertoires in COVID-19. As for the study in general: Acute-phase and convalescent COVID-19 samples originated in the United States, Italy and Spain. PBMCs, B-cell-depleted T cells, or T cells provided the cDNA or gDNA that made up the material.

Everyone who took part was 18 to 89 years old, and they came from 20 to 25 US areas. Participants' reported clinical history set cohort assignment. The germline V gene encodes CDR1 SGHTA and CDR2 FQGNSA. Trimming pared 1 base from V and 3 bases from J, leaving 20 bases between. CDR3 length: 18 amino acids. Sequencing used PBMCs or T cells enriched from blood (not recorded which). The chain recombines TRBV7-2 with TRBJ2-3; D remains unclear. This clonotype was obtained from a woman between 50 and 59 years old with acute COVID-19. CDR3 sequence reads: CASSLGFGSSPGTDTQYF. DNA of the CDR3: TGTGCCAGCAGCTTAGGGTTTGGCAGCAGCCCCGGGACAGATACGCAGTATTTT.